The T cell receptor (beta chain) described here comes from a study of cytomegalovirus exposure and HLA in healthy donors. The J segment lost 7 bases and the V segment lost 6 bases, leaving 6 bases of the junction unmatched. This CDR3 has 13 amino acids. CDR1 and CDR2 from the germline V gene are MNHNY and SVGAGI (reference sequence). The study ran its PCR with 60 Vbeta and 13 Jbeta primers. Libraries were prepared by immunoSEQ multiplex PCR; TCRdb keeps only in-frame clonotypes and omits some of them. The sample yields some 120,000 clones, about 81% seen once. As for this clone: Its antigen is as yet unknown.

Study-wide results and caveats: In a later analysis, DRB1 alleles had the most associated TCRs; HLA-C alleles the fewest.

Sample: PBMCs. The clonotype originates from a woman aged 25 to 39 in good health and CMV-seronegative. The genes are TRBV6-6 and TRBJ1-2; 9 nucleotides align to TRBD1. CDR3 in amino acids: CASREQGATGYTF. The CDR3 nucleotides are TGTGCCAGCAGGGAACAGGGGGCGACTGGCTACACCTTC.